This entry describes one TCR beta chain. Antigen unknown. Genomic DNA templated the TCR beta VDJ and CDR3 profiling. Via MiXCR, TCRdb re-called the reads, giving one row per CDR3 protein. The sample lists about 81,000 distinct CDR3 sequences, about half occurring once. This entry comes from a study of CD8+CD57+ T cells in acquired aplastic anemia. Overall study context: On average, healthy donors gave 8.5 million to 13 million reads for CD4+ cells.

Notes on the study in general: Overlapping CD8+ CDR3 repertoires of patients and controls contained 25 to 35 shared sequences.

The CDR3 extends over 13 amino acids. Germline CDR1 SGHTA, CDR2 FQGTGA. V was trimmed by 5 bases and J by 4 bases, leaving 11 bases between them. The sequence was obtained from a human donor in good health, serving as a control. The source material was sorted CD4+, CD8+, or CD8+CD57+ T cells (not recorded which) from PBMCs. V gene TRBV7-3 combines with J gene TRBJ1-2; D unresolved. Here the CDR3 DNA reads TGTGCCAGCAGCGACTCCCGGGCCTATGGCTACACCTTC. Translation: CASSDSRAYGYTF.